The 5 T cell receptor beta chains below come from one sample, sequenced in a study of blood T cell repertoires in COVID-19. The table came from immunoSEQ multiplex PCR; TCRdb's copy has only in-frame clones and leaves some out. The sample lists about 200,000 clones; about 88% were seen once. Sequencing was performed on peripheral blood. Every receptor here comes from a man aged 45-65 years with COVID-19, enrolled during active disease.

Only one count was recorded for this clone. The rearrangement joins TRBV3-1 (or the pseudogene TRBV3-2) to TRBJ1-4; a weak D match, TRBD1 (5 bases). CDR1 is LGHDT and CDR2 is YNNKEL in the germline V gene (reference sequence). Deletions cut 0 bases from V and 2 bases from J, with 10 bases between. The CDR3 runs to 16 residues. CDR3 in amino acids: CASSQELGGTNEKLFF. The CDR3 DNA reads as TGTGCCAGCAGCCAAGAGCTCGGGGGTACTAATGAAAAACTGTTTTTT.

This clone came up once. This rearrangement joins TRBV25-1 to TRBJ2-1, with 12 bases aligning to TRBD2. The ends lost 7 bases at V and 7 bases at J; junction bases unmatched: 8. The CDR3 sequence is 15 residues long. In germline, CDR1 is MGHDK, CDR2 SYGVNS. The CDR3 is CASTSGLAGSNEQFF. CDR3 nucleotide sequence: TGTGCCAGCACTTCCGGACTAGCGGGGTCTAATGAGCAGTTCTTC.

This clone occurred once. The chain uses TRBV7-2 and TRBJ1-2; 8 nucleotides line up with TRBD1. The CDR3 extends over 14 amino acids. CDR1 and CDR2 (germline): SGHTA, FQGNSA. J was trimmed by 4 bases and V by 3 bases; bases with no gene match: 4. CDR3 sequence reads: CASSLTGVPYGYTF. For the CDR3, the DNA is TGTGCCAGCAGCTTGACAGGGGTCCCCTATGGCTACACCTTC.

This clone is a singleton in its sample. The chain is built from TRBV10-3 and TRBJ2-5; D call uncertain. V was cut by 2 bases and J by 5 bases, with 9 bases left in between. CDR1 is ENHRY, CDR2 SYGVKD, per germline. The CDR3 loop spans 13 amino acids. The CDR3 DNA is TGTGCCATCAGTGAGAGAGTACGGGAGACCCAGTACTTC. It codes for CAISERVRETQYF.

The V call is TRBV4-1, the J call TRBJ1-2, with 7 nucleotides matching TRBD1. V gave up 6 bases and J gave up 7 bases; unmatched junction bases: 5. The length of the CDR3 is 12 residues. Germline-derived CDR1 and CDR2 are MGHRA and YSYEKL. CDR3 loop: CASSTGVSGYTF. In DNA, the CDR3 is TGCGCCAGCAGTACAGGGGTCAGTGGCTACACCTTC.